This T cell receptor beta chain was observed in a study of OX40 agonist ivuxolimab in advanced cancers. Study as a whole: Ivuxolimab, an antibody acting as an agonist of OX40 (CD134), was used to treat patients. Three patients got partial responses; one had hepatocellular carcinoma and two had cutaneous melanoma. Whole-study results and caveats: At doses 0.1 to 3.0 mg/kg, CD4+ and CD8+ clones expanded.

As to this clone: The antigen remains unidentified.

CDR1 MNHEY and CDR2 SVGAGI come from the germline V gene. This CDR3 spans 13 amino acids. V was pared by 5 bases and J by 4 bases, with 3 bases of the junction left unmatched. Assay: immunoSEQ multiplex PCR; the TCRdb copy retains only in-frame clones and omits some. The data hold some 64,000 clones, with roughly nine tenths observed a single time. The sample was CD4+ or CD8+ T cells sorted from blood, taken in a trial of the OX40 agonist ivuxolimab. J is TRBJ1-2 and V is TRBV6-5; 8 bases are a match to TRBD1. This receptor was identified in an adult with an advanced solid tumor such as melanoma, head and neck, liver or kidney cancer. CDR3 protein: CASSPTGGYGYTF. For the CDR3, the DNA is TGTGCCAGCAGTCCTACAGGGGGCTATGGCTACACCTTC.